The rows below give T cell receptor beta chains drawn from one sample of a study of T cells in Graves' hyperthyroidism and ophthalmopathy. TCRdb reanalysed the multiplex PCR reads using MiXCR and keeps one entry per CDR3 protein. The table has around 300,000 distinct CDR3 sequences, roughly 13% seen once. Specimen: blood. The origin of the receptors is a woman aged 40 to 55 with Graves' ophthalmopathy. The CDR3 runs from the conserved cysteine through the conserved F or W. The D gene is left open where the match is weak. Size is stated for part of the rows, as once, few or many counts, or as a class when the clone is expanded.

>.|.|TRBV5-1|TRBJ2-5
TGCGCCAGCAGCTTCATAGGGGGTGACCTCCAAGAGACCCAGTACTTC
CASSFIGGDLQETQYF
>.|.|TRBV3-1|TRBJ2-7
TGTGCCAGCAGCCAAGATGACTTGTGGCAGCAGTACTTC
CASSQDDLWQQYF
>.|many|TRBV7-2|TRBJ1-5
TGTGCCAGCAGCCCCCCAGGGAGGGTCGATCAGCCCCAGCATTTT
CASSPPGRVDQPQHF
>TRBD2|.|TRBV9|TRBJ2-1
TGTGCCAGCAGCAAAATTGGGACTAGCGGGAGTTCCTACAATGAGCAGTTCTTC
CASSKIGTSGSSYNEQFF
>.|.|TRBV11-2|TRBJ2-7
TGTGCCAGCAGCTCCCGGTTGTGGGACGAGCAGTACTTC
CASSSRLWDEQYF
>.|.|TRBV11-2|TRBJ2-1
TGTGCCAGCAGCCCAGACAGGTTTGGAGAGCAGTTCTTC
CASSPDRFGEQFF
>.|many|TRBV28|TRBJ1-4
TGTGCCAGTTCAGGGGATGCTAATGAAAAACTGTTTTTT
CASSGDANEKLFF
>.|.|TRBV30|TRBJ1-1
TGTGCCTGGAGTGATTCCCTAGAGAACACTGAAGCTTTCTTT
CAWSDSLENTEAFF
>TRBD1|.|TRBV7-3|TRBJ1-5
TGTGCCAGCCCGGCAGGGGGCAAGCCCAATAGCAATCAGCCCCAGCATTTT
CASPAGGKPNSNQPQHF
>TRBD1|.|TRBV5-1|TRBJ1-3
TGCGCCAGCAGCTCAGGGGGGAGCTCTGGAAACACCATATATTTT
CASSSGGSSGNTIYF
>.|many|TRBV11-3|TRBJ2-2
TGTGCCAGCAGCCCCTTGGGTCCCAGCGCGAACACCGGGGAGCTGTTTTTT
CASSPLGPSANTGELFF
>TRBD1|.|TRBV20-1|TRBJ2-5
TGCAGTGCTAGAGATGCGGGGACAGGGCGAGAGACCCAGTACTTC
CSARDAGTGRETQYF
>.|.|TRBV5-5|TRBJ2-7
TGTGCCAGCAGCGGATATCCTGGGGGCTCGGGGTACGAGCAGTACTTC
CASSGYPGGSGYEQYF
>.|.|TRBV7-9|TRBJ2-1
TGTGCCAGCTCCCCCCAGGGGACTTCCTACAATGAGCAGTTCTTC
CASSPQGTSYNEQFF
>.|few|TRBV5-1|TRBJ1-1
TGCGCCAGCAGCTTCGCGGGAGAAGCTTTCTTT
CASSFAGEAFF